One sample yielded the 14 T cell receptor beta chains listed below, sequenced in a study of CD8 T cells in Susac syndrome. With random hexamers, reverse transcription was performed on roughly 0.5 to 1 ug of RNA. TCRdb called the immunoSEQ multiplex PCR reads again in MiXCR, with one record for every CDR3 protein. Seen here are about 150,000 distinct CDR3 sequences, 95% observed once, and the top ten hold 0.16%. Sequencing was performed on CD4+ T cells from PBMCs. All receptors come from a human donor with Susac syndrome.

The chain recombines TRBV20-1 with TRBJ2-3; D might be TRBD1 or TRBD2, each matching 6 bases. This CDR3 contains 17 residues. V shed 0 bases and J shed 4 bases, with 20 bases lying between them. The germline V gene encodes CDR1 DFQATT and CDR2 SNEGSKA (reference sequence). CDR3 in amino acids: CSARDPGARGLADTQYF. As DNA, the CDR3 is TGCAGTGCTAGAGATCCGGGGGCCAGGGGTTTAGCAGATACGCAGTATTTT.

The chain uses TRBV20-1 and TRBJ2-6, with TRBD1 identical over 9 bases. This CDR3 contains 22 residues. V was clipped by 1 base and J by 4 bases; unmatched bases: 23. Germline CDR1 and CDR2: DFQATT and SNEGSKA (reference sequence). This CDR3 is CSARGKGDPGQGTLGGANVLTF. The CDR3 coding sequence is TGCAGTGCTAGAGGGAAGGGGGACCCGGGACAGGGTACCCTTGGCGGGGCCAACGTCCTGACTTTC.

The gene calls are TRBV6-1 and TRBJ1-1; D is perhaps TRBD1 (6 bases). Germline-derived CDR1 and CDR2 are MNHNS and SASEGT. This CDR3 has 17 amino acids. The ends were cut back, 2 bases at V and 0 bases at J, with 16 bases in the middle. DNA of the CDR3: TGTGCCAGCAGTGAAATCGGGGCAGGGGTTATGAACACTGAAGCTTTCTTT. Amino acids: CASSEIGAGVMNTEAFF.

This chain's CDR3 is CASSQDLAGASYNEQFF. The CDR3 DNA reads TGTGCCAGCAGCCAAGATCTAGCGGGGGCCTCCTACAATGAGCAGTTCTTC. The rearrangement links TRBV4-2 to TRBJ2-1; TRBD2 aligns across 10 bases. The length of the CDR3 is 17 residues. V lost 0 bases to trimming and J lost 0 bases; unmatched junction nucleotides: 2. The germline V gene has CDR1 LGHNA and CDR2 YNFKEQ.

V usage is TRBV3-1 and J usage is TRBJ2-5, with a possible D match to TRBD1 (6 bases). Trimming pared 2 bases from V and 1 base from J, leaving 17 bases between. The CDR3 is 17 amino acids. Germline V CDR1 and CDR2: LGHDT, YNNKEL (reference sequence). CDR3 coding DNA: TGTGCCAGCAGCCAAACAAATCAGGGGCCTCGCCAAGAGACCCAGTACTTC. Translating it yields CASSQTNQGPRQETQYF.

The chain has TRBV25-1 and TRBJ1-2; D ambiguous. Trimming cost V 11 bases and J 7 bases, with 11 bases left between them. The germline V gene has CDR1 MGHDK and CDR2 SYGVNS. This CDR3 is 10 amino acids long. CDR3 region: CASAQGGYTF. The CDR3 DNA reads TGTGCCTCCGCACAAGGTGGCTACACCTTC.

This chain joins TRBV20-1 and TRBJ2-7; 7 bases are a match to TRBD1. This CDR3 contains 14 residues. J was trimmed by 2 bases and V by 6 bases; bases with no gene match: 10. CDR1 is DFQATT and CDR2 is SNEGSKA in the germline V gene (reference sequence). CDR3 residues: CSAQTGSGAYEQYF. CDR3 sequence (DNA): TGCAGTGCGCAGACAGGGAGTGGGGCCTACGAGCAGTACTTC.

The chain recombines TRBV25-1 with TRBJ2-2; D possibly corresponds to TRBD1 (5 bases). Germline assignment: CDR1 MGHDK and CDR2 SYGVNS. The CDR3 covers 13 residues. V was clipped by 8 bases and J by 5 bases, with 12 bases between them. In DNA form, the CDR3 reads TGTGCCAGCGGCCAAAGGGGAACCGGGGAGCTGTTTTTT. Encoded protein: CASGQRGTGELFF. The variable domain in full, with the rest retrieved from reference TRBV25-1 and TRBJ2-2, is EADIYQTPRYLVIGTGKKITLECSQTMGHDKMYWYQQDPGMELHLIHYSYGVNSTEKGDLSSESTVSRIRTEHFPLTLESARPSHTSQYLCASGQRGTGELFFGEGSRLTVL.

The CDR3 DNA sequence: TGCGCCAGCAGCACTCGGGACAAGACCTACGAGCAGTACTTC. Translated, it gives CASSTRDKTYEQYF. This rearrangement joins TRBV5-1 to TRBJ2-7; D is possibly TRBD1 (6 bases). Between the trimmed V and J ends, which lost 4 bases and 2 bases, there was a span of 13 bases. CDR3 length equals 14 residues. CDR1 is SGHRS and CDR2 is YFSETQ in the germline V gene. Drawing the rest from reference TRBV5-1 and TRBJ2-7, the complete variable domain is KAGVTQTPRYLIKTRGQQVTLSCSPISGHRSVSWYQQTPGQGLQFLFEYFSETQRNKGNFPGRFSGRQFSNSRSEMNVSTLELGDSALYLCASSTRDKTYEQYFGPGTRLTVT.

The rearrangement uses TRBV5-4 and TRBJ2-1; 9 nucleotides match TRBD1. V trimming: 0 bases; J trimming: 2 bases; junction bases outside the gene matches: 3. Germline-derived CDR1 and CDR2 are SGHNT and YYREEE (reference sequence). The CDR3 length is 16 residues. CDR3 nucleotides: TGTGCCAGCAGCTTGGGGGGACAGGGACCCTACAATGAGCAGTTCTTC. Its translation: CASSLGGQGPYNEQFF.

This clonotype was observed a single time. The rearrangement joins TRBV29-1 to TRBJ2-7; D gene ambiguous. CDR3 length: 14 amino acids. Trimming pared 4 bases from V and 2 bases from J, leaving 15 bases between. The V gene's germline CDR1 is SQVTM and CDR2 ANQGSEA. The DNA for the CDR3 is TGCAGCGTTGTGCCCCCCGGCAGGACCTACGAGCAGTACTTC. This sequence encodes CSVVPPGRTYEQYF.

CDR3 sequence reads: CSATSETQYF. The CDR3 DNA is TGCAGTGCTACCAGCGAGACCCAGTACTTC. The chain links TRBV20-1 to TRBJ2-5, with D hard to call. The CDR3 has 10 residues. With 4 bases removed from V and 5 bases from J, the gap between germline ends came to 5 bases. From germline, CDR1 is DFQATT and CDR2 SNEGSKA (reference sequence).

The CDR3 protein is CASSPGEGNQPQHF. The CDR3 bases are TGTGCCAGCTCACCAGGCGAGGGTAATCAGCCCCAGCATTTT. This chain links TRBV18 with TRBJ1-5; no clear D gene. This CDR3 is 14 amino acids long. Germline-derived CDR1 and CDR2 are KGHSH and LQKENI. V dropped 2 bases and J dropped 4 bases, with 9 bases sitting between them.

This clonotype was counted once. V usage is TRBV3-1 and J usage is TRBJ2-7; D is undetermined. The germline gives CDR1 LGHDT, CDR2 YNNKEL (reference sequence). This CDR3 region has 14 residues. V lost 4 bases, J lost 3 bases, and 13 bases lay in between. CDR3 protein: CASSPSIVGYEQYF. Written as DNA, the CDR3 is TGTGCCAGCAGCCCGTCTATTGTGGGCTACGAGCAGTACTTC.